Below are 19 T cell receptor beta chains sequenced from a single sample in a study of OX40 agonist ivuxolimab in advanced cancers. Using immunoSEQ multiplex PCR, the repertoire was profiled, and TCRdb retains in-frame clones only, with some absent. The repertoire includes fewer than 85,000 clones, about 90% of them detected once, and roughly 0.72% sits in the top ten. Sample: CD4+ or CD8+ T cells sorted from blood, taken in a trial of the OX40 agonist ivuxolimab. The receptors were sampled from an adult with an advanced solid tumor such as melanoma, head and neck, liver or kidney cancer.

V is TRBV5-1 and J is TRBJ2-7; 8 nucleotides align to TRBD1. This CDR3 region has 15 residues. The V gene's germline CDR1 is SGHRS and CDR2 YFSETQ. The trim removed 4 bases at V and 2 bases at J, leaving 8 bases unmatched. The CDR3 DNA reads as TGCGCCAGCAGCCGAGGGGCAGGGGGCCCCTACGAGCAGTACTTC. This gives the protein CASSRGAGGPYEQYF.

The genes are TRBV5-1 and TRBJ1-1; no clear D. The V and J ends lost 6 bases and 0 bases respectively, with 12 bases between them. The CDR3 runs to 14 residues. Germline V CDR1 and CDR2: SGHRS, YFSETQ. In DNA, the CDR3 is TGCGCCAGCACGGCCGGAAATATGAACACTGAAGCTTTCTTT. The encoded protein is CASTAGNMNTEAFF.

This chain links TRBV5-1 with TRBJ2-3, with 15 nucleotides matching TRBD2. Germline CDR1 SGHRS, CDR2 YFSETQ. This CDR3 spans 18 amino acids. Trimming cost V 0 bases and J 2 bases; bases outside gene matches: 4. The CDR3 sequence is CASSLDGTSGRNTDTQYF. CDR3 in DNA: TGCGCCAGCAGCTTGGACGGGACTAGCGGGAGGAACACAGATACGCAGTATTTT.

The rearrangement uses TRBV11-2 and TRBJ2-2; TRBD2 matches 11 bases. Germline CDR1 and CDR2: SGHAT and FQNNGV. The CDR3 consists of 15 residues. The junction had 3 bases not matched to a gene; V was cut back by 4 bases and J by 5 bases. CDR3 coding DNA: TGTGCCAGCAGCTCAACTAGCGGGAGAACCGGGGAGCTGTTTTTT. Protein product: CASSSTSGRTGELFF.

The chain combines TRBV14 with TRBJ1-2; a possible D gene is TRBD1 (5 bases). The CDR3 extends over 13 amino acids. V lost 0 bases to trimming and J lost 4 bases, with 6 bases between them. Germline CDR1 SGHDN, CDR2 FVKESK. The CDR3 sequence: CASSQDDSYGYTF. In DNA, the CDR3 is TGTGCCAGCAGCCAAGATGACAGCTATGGCTACACCTTC.

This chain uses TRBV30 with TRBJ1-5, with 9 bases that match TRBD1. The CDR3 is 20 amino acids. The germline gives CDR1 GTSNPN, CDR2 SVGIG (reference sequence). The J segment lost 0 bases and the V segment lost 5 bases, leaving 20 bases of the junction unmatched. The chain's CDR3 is CAWLILSGTGIQYSNQPQHF. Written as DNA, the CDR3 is TGTGCCTGGCTCATCCTCTCCGGGACAGGGATACAATATAGCAATCAGCCCCAGCATTTT.

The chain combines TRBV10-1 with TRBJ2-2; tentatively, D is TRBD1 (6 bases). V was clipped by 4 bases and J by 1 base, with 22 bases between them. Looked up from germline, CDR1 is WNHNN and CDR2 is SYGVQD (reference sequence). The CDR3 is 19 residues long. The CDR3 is CASSVDGGLGRLNTGELFF. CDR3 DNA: TGCGCCAGCAGTGTCGATGGGGGCTTGGGCCGTCTGAACACCGGGGAGCTGTTTTTT.

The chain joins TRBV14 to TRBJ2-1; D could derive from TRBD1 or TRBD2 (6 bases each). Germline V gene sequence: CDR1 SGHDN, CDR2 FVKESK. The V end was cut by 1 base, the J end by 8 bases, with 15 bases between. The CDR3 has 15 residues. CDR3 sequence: CASSQGGGGRDEQFF. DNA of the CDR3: TGTGCCAGCAGCCAAGGTGGAGGGGGAAGGGATGAGCAGTTCTTC.

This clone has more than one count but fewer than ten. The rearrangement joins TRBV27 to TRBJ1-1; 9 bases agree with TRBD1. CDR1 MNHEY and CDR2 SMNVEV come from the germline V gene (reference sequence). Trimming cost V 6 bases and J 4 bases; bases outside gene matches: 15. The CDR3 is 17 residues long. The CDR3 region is CASSPAGQGFRGTEAFF. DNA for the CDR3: TGTGCCAGCAGCCCCGCCGGACAGGGGTTTCGAGGCACTGAAGCTTTCTTT.

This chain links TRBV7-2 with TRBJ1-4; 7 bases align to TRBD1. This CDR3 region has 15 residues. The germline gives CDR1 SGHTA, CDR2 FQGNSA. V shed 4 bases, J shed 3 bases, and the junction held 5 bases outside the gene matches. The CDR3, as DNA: TGTGCCAGCAGCTCAGACAGGGTCCCTAATGAAAAACTGTTTTTT. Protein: CASSSDRVPNEKLFF.

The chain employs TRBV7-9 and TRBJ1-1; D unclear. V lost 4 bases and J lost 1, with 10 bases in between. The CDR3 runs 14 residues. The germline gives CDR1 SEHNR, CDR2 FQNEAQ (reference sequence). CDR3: CASSSASPNTEAFF. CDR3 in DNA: TGTGCCAGCAGCTCCGCGTCCCCGAACACTGAAGCTTTCTTT. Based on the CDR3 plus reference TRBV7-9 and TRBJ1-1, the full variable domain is DTGVSQNPRHKITKRGQNVTFRCDPISEHNRLYWYRQTLGQGPEFLTYFQNEAQLEKSRLLSDRFSAERPKGSFSTLEIQRTEQGDSAMYLCASSSASPNTEAFFGQGTRLTVV.

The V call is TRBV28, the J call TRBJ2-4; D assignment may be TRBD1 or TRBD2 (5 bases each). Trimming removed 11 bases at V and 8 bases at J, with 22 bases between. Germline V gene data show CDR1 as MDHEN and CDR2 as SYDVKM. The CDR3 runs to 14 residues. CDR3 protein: CALFPGTGHDIQYF. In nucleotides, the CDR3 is TGTGCCCTCTTTCCCGGGACGGGGCACGACATTCAGTACTTC. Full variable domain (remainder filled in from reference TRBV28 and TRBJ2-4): DVKVTQSSRYLVKRTGEKVFLECVQDMDHENMFWYRQDPGLGLRLIYFSYDVKMKEKGDIPEGYSVSREKKERFSLILESASTNQTSMYLCALFPGTGHDIQYFGAGTRLSVL.

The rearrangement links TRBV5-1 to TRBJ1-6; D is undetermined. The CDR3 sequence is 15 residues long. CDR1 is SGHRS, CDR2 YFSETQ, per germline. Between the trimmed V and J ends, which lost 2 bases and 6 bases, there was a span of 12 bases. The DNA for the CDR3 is TGCGCCAGCAGCTTAGAGCCACATTTTAATTCACCCCTCCACTTT. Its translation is CASSLEPHFNSPLHF.

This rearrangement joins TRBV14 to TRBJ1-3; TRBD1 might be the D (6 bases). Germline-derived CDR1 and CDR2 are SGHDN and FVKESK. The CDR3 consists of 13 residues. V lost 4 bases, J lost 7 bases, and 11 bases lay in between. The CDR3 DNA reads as TGTGCCAGCAGCCTCTCGGGGGCCAACACCATATATTTT. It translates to CASSLSGANTIYF.

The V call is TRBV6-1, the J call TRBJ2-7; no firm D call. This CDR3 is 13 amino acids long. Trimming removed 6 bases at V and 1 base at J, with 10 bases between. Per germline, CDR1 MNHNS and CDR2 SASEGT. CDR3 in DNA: TGTGCCAGCAGCCAGACGGATTCCTACGAGCAGTACTTC. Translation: CASSQTDSYEQYF.

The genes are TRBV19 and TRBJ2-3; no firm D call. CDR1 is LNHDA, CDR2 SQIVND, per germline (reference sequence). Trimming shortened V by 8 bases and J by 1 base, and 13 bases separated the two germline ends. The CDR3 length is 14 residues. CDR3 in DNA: TGTGCCAGTCGATGGGGTGGGGGCACAGATACGCAGTATTTT. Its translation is CASRWGGGTDTQYF.

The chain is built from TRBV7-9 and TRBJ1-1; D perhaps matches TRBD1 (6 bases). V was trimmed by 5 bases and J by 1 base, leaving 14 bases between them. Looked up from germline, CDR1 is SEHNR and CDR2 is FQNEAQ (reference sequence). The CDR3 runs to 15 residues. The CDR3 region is CASSPRAGQNTEAFF. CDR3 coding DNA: TGTGCCAGCAGCCCCCGGGCGGGACAGAACACTGAAGCTTTCTTT.

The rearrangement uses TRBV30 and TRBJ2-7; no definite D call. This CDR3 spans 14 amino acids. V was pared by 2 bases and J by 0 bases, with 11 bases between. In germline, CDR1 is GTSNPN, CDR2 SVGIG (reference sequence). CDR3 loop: CAWSRYFSSYEQYF. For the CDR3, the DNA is TGTGCCTGGAGTAGATATTTTAGCTCCTACGAGCAGTACTTC.

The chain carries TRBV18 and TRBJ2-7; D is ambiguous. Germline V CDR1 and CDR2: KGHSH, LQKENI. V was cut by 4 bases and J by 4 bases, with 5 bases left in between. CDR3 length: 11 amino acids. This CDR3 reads CASSREYEQYF. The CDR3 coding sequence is TGTGCCAGCTCACGAGAGTACGAGCAGTACTTC.